One sample yielded the 16 T cell receptor beta chains listed below, sequenced in a study of T cells in Graves' hyperthyroidism and ophthalmopathy. TCR beta CDR3 sequences were amplified from RNA transcripts. The TCR CDR3 first-round RT-PCR relied on the HTBI primer set. TCRdb reprocessed the multiplex PCR reads with MiXCR, giving one entry per CDR3 protein. The sample shows about 380,000 distinct CDR3 sequences, about 14% of them seen only once. The sequencing input was blood. These receptors originate from a woman aged 60-75 years with Graves' hyperthyroidism.

The chain recombines TRBV6-1 with TRBJ2-2; 10 positions agree with TRBD2. Germline trimming cut 2 bases from V and 6 bases from J; bases unmatched to any gene: 15. The CDR3 consists of 19 residues. The germline gives CDR1 MNHNS, CDR2 SASEGT. CDR3 sequence reads: CASSERDRTLAGVPGELFF. The CDR3 bases are TGTGCCAGCAGTGAAAGGGACAGGACCCTAGCGGGAGTTCCCGGGGAGCTGTTTTTT.

The CDR3 spells CASSWGGTDTQYF. In DNA, the CDR3 is TGTGCCAGCAGCTGGGGGGGTACAGATACGCAGTATTTT. This chain uses TRBV27 with TRBJ2-3, with TRBD2 identical over 7 bases. The CDR3 length is 13 residues. Germline V lookup: CDR1 MNHEY, CDR2 SMNVEV (reference sequence). Germline trimming cut 6 bases from V and 3 bases from J; bases unmatched to any gene: 3.

The sample holds many counts of this clonotype. Written as DNA, the CDR3 is TGTGCCAGCAGCTTATACGGGCTGGGGGTCACCGAGCAGTACTTC. Its protein product is CASSLYGLGVTEQYF. The chain has TRBV11-2 and TRBJ2-7; D possibly matches TRBD1 or TRBD2 (5 bases each). The CDR3 extends over 15 amino acids. V was cut by 2 bases and J by 6 bases, with 17 bases left in between. From germline, CDR1 is SGHAT and CDR2 FQNNGV.

The chain has TRBV10-3 and TRBJ2-5; no clear D gene. Looked up from germline, CDR1 is ENHRY and CDR2 is SYGVKD. CDR3 length equals 13 residues. Trimming removed 3 bases at V and 1 base at J, with 6 bases between. CDR3 DNA: TGTGCCATCAGTGAACTATTCCAAGAGACCCAGTACTTC. As protein: CAISELFQETQYF.

This clonotype was observed many times. This chain links TRBV12-3 or TRBV12-4 with TRBJ1-1; 8 bases match TRBD1. The V and J ends lost 7 bases and 4 bases, in that order; junction bases with no gene match: 8. CDR3 length equals 14 residues. The DNA for the CDR3 is TGTGCCAGCACCCCTCAGGGGACAGGCACTGAAGCTTTCTTT. The encoded protein is CASTPQGTGTEAFF.

There are many counts of this clonotype. This sequence joins TRBV5-1 and TRBJ2-1; D is unresolved. V was trimmed by 6 bases and J by 4 bases, leaving 5 bases between them. This CDR3 contains 11 residues. Germline V gene sequence: CDR1 SGHRS, CDR2 YFSETQ. The CDR3 DNA reads TGCGCCAGCACAGGTTACAATGAGCAGTTCTTC. Translated, it gives CASTGYNEQFF.

The chain links TRBV30 to TRBJ1-5, with 7 bases that match TRBD1. V shed 3 bases and J 2 bases; nucleotides not matched to a gene: 4. The germline CDR1 and CDR2 sequences are GTSNPN and SVGIG (reference sequence). CDR3 length equals 14 residues. The CDR3 DNA reads TGTGCCTGGAGACTCCAGGGGGGCAATCAGCCCCAGCATTTT. Protein product: CAWRLQGGNQPQHF.

The chain carries TRBV7-2 and TRBJ1-6; D gene ambiguous. The CDR3 spans 12 residues. V was clipped by 4 bases and J by 8 bases, with 6 bases between them. Germline CDR1 is SGHTA and CDR2 is FQGNSA. The CDR3 DNA reads as TGTGCCAGCAGCTCCCAACATTCACCCCTCCACTTT. The encoded protein is CASSSQHSPLHF.

This chain joins TRBV7-2 and TRBJ1-6; no definite D call. From germline, CDR1 is SGHTA and CDR2 FQGNSA. The CDR3 runs to 15 residues. V dropped 1 base and J dropped 10 bases, with 14 bases sitting between them. CDR3 region: CASSLVVGGRSPLHF. CDR3 DNA sequence: TGTGCCAGCAGCTTAGTGGTCGGCGGGCGGTCACCCCTCCACTTT. The variable domain in full, completed from reference TRBV7-2 and TRBJ1-6, reads GAGVSQSPSNKVTEKGKDVELRCDPISGHTALYWYRQSLGQGLEFLIYFQGNSAPDKSGLPSDRFSAERTGGSVSTLTIQRTQQEDSAVYLCASSLVVGGRSPLHFGNGTRLTVT.

This clonotype has ten or more counts. The V and J genes are TRBV2 and TRBJ2-1, with 12 bases identical to TRBD2. V lost 6 bases to trimming and J lost 6 bases; unmatched junction nucleotides: 6. The CDR3 runs to 15 residues. CDR1 SNHLY and CDR2 FYNNEI come from the germline V gene. CDR3 sequence: CASSRLAGEGNEQFF. CDR3 DNA sequence: TGTGCCAGCAGCCGACTAGCGGGAGAGGGCAATGAGCAGTTCTTC. The full variable domain, rest sourced from reference TRBV2 and TRBJ2-1, is EPEVTQTPSHQVTQMGQEVILRCVPISNHLYFYWYRQILGQKVEFLVSFYNNEISEKSEIFDDQFSVERPDGSNFTLKIRSTKLEDSAMYFCASSRLAGEGNEQFFGPGTRLTVL.

In its sample, this clonotype was seen once. The chain couples TRBV19 to TRBJ1-1; 7 nucleotides align to TRBD1. J gave up 11 bases and V 5 bases, and 8 bases lay outside the gene matches. The CDR3 length is 12 residues. CDR1 LNHDA and CDR2 SQIVND come from the germline V gene (reference sequence). This CDR3 reads CASSPRTGGAFF. CDR3 DNA sequence: TGTGCCAGTAGTCCGAGGACAGGCGGGGCTTTCTTT.

The J gene is TRBJ2-7, the V gene TRBV4-2; no reliable D call. The CDR3 extends over 15 amino acids. CDR1 and CDR2 (germline): LGHNA, YNFKEQ. V was cut by 0 bases and J by 2 bases, with 11 bases left in between. The CDR3 protein is CASSQDLGGTYEQYF. CDR3 nucleotides: TGTGCCAGCAGCCAAGATCTCGGCGGTACCTACGAGCAGTACTTC.

This clonotype was detected a few times. The genes are TRBV19 and TRBJ2-4, with D perhaps matching TRBD1 (5 bases). The length of the CDR3 is 13 residues. V lost 3 bases and J lost 9, with 12 bases in between. Germline V lookup: CDR1 LNHDA, CDR2 SQIVND (reference sequence). The CDR3 sequence: CASSMSRDGIQYF. In DNA, the CDR3 is TGTGCCAGTAGTATGTCCAGGGATGGCATTCAGTACTTC.

This clonotype was seen more than once but under ten times. The chain has TRBV9 and TRBJ2-2; TRBD2 agrees at 10 bases. The V and J ends lost 0 bases and 0 bases, in that order; junction bases with no gene match: 5. Germline-derived CDR1 and CDR2 are SGDLS and YYNGEE. The CDR3 sequence is 18 residues long. The CDR3 sequence: CASSVVGLANANTGELFF. The CDR3 DNA reads TGTGCCAGCAGCGTAGTGGGACTAGCGAACGCGAACACCGGGGAGCTGTTTTTT. Looking up the rest from reference TRBV9 and TRBJ2-2 gives the full variable domain: DSGVTQTPKHLITATGQRVTLRCSPRSGDLSVYWYQQSLDQGLQFLIQYYNGEERAKGNILERFSAQQFPDLHSELNLSSLELGDSALYFCASSVVGLANANTGELFFGEGSRLTVL.

This clonotype was seen a few times. CDR3 protein: CASSLEGGSYTGELFF. The CDR3 nucleotides are TGTGCCAGCAGCTTGGAAGGCGGGAGTTACACCGGGGAGCTGTTTTTT. The rearrangement links TRBV5-5 to TRBJ2-2; TRBD2 matches at 7 bases. CDR3 size: 16 residues. The germline CDR1 and CDR2 sequences are SGHKS and YYEKEE (reference sequence). Trimming took 0 bases from V and 3 from J; bases not matched to a gene: 5.

In this sample, this clonotype turned up many times. The V call is TRBV2, the J call TRBJ2-2; D remains ambiguous. The CDR3 totals 13 residues. Trimming took off 2 bases at V and 7 bases at J, with 8 bases between the two ends. Germline assignment: CDR1 SNHLY and CDR2 FYNNEI. The CDR3 DNA reads TGTGCCAGCAGTGAATGGGCCTTCGGGGAGCTGTTTTTT. As protein: CASSEWAFGELFF. Drawing the rest from reference TRBV2 and TRBJ2-2, the complete variable domain is EPEVTQTPSHQVTQMGQEVILRCVPISNHLYFYWYRQILGQKVEFLVSFYNNEISEKSEIFDDQFSVERPDGSNFTLKIRSTKLEDSAMYFCASSEWAFGELFFGEGSRLTVL.